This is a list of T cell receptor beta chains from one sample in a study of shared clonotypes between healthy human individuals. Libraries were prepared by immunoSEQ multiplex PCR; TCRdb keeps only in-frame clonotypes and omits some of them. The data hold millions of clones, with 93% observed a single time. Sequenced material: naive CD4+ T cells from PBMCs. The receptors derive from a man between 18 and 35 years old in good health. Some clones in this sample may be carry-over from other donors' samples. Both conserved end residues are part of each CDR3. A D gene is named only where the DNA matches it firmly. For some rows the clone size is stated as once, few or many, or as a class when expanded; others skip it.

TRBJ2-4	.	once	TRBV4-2	TGTGCCAGCAGCCACCGAGGGGGACAAGAGGAGATCATTCAGTACTTC	CASSHRGGQEEIIQYF
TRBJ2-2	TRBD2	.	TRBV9	TGTGCCAGCAGCCTCCAGACTAGCGGGGCCACCGGGGAGCTGTTTTTT	CASSLQTSGATGELFF
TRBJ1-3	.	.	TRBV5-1	TGCGCCAGCAGCTTGTTGGGGAACTCTGGAAACACCATATATTTT	CASSLLGNSGNTIYF
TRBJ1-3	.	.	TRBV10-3	TGTGCCATTGGAAAAACTGGAAACACCATATATTTT	CAIGKTGNTIYF
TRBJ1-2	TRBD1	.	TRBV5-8	TGTGCCAGCAACGAGGACAGGGTGGGATATGGCTACACCTTC	CASNEDRVGYGYTF
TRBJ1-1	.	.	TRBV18	TGTGCCAGCTCACTCGGGGGTGTGGACACTGAAGCTTTCTTT	CASSLGGVDTEAFF
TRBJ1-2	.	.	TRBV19	TGTGCCAGTAGCAGGGACCTCAACTATGGCTACACCTTC	CASSRDLNYGYTF
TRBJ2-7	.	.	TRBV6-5	TGTGCCAGCAGTTCAAACTACGAGCAGTACTTC	CASSSNYEQYF
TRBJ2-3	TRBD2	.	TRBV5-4	TGTGCCAGCAGCCCGCGGCGGGAGTTAAATACGCAGTATTTT	CASSPRRELNTQYF
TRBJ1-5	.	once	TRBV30	TGTGCCTGGAGTTACGGGAAAGGCAATCAGCCCCAGCATTTT	CAWSYGKGNQPQHF
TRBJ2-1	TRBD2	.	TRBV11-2	TGTGCCAGCAGCTTCGGGCTAGCGGGATTCTACAATGAGCAGTTCTTC	CASSFGLAGFYNEQFF
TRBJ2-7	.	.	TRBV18	TGTGCCAGCTCACCCCCGGACGGGGGACCTTACGAGCAGTACTTC	CASSPPDGGPYEQYF
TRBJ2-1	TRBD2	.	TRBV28	TGTGCCAGCACCGGCTCGAAGTTGGGACTAGCGAGGGACAATGAGCAGTTCTTC	CASTGSKLGLARDNEQFF
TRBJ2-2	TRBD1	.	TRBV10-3	TGTGCCACCGCCGGGACAGAGAACACCGGGGAGCTGTTTTTT	CATAGTENTGELFF
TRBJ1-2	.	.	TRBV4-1	TGCGCCAGCAGCCAAGATGCCAGGGGAGGCTTTAACTATGGCTACACCTTC	CASSQDARGGFNYGYTF
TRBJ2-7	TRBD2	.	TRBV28	TGTGCCAGCGGCGGGACTAGCGGGAGTAACTACGAGCAGTACTTC	CASGGTSGSNYEQYF
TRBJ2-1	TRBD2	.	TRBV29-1	TGCAGCGTTGGGCCGGGACTAGCGGGACTCAATGAGCAGTTCTTC	CSVGPGLAGLNEQFF
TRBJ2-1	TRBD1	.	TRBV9	TGTGCCAGCAGCACTGCCCAGGGGGCCTACTACAATGAGCAGTTCTTC	CASSTAQGAYYNEQFF
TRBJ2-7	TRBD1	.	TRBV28	TGTGCCAGCAGTACTCTACACGGACAGGGAAGCTACGAGCAGTACTTC	CASSTLHGQGSYEQYF
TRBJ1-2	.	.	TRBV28	TGTGCCAGCAACCCGTTGGACAGACAACACTCCTATGGCTACACCTTC	CASNPLDRQHSYGYTF
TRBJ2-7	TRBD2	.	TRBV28	TGTGCCACCCAGGCACTAGCGGGAGGAAGCTCCTACGAGCAGTACTTC	CATQALAGGSSYEQYF
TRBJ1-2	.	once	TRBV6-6	TGTGCCAGCAGTTATGGGGGTTACTATGGCTACACCTTC	CASSYGGYYGYTF
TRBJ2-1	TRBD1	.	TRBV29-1	TGCAGCGTCCGACGGACAGGGAAGTACAATGAGCAGTTCTTC	CSVRRTGKYNEQFF